A single sample is the source of the 3 T cell receptor beta chains below, sequenced in a study of OX40 agonist ivuxolimab in advanced cancers. Measured with immunoSEQ multiplex PCR; TCRdb has only the in-frame clones, and not every one. The sample has 60,000 to 80,000 clones; about three quarters are singletons. The source was CD4+ or CD8+ T cells sorted from blood, collected in a trial of the OX40 agonist ivuxolimab. These receptor sequences come from an adult with an advanced solid tumor such as melanoma, head and neck, liver or kidney cancer.

This clone appeared a few times. The rearrangement links TRBV27 to TRBJ1-1; TRBD1 matches 9 bases. V shed 8 bases and J 0 bases; nucleotides not matched to a gene: 13. The CDR3 is 17 amino acids. Germline V CDR1 and CDR2: MNHEY, SMNVEV (reference sequence). The CDR3 spells CASPGTGTDLLNTEAFF. The CDR3 nucleotides read TGTGCCAGCCCTGGGACAGGGACAGACCTATTGAACACTGAAGCTTTCTTT.

By share, this clone ranks as medium-sized. The V gene is TRBV4-1, the J gene TRBJ1-5, with D possibly being TRBD1 (5 bases). V lost 3 bases and J lost 9, with 12 bases in between. The CDR3 contains 13 residues. CDR1 and CDR2 (germline): MGHRA, YSYEKL. CDR3 bases: TGCGCCAGCAGCCAGGGGGTGGGTCGGCCCCAGCATTTT. This encodes CASSQGVGRPQHF.

The chain is built from TRBV11-3 and TRBJ1-2; possible D gene TRBD1, 6 bases. This CDR3 has 14 amino acids. Trimming stripped 5 bases from V and 4 bases from J, with 14 bases between. Germline loops: CDR1 SGHNT, CDR2 YENEEA. The CDR3 loop reads CASSLLDSSYGYTF. As DNA, the CDR3 is TGTGCCAGCAGCCTATTGGACAGTTCCTATGGCTACACCTTC. Variable domain in full (rest from reference TRBV11-3 and TRBJ1-2): EAGVVQSPRYKIIEKKQPVAFWCNPISGHNTLYWYLQNLGQGPELLIRYENEEAVDDSQLPKDRFSAERLKGVDSTLKIQPAELGDSAVYLCASSLLDSSYGYTFGSGTRLTVV.